The 27 T cell receptor beta chains presented below share a single source sample, sequenced in a study of metastatic and nonmetastatic thyroid tumors. Each patient went into thyroid surgery without having received any treatment. TCRdb re-processed the PCR reads through MiXCR. The table shows approximately 21,000 clones, with around 18% occurring only once. Sequencing used blood. The receptors here all came from a male donor with papillary thyroid cancer or a benign thyroid nodule (not recorded which). Some clones in this sample may be carry-over from other donors' samples.

The sample holds many counts of this clone. The V and J genes are TRBV12-3 or TRBV12-4 and TRBJ2-3; maybe TRBD1 (6 bases). The CDR3 is made up of 16 amino acids. The V gene lost 6 bases and the J gene lost 4 bases, with 20 bases spanning the gap. The CDR3 sequence is CASSLRTGSSADTQYF. CDR3 bases: TGTGCCAGCAGCCTGCGAACAGGGTCGAGTGCAGATACGCAGTATTTT.

V and J are TRBV9 and TRBJ2-2, with 9 nucleotides matching TRBD1. From germline, CDR1 is SGDLS and CDR2 YYNGEE. This CDR3 spans 16 amino acids. The V gene end was trimmed by 5 bases and the J gene end by 5 bases; junction bases not matched to a gene: 10. The CDR3 is CASREEGTGWTGELFF. CDR3 nucleotides: TGTGCCAGCAGGGAGGAAGGGACAGGGTGGACCGGGGAGCTGTTTTTT.

This clone was seen more than once but under ten times. The chain carries TRBV12-3 or TRBV12-4 and TRBJ1-1; D gene ambiguous. This CDR3 contains 16 residues. The V end was cut by 1 base, the J end by 1 base, with 13 bases between. CDR3 nucleotides: TGTGCCAGCAGTTTAGACGTCCAGCTCACGAACACTGAAGCTTTCTTT. Translating gives CASSLDVQLTNTEAFF.

The chain couples TRBV27 to TRBJ2-5; 7 bases match TRBD1. The CDR3 covers 14 residues. Germline assignment: CDR1 MNHEY and CDR2 SMNVEV (reference sequence). V lost 6 bases to trimming and J lost 1 base; unmatched junction nucleotides: 5. The CDR3 region has the DNA TGTGCCAGCAGACGGGGACAGAGCCAAGAGACCCAGTACTTC. It is translated as CASRRGQSQETQYF.

Many counts were recorded for this clone. The chain recombines TRBV3-1 with TRBJ1-6, with TRBD1 as a possible D gene (6 bases). V was pared by 6 bases and J by 2 bases, with 11 bases between. The CDR3 has 15 residues. The germline CDR1 and CDR2 sequences are LGHDT and YNNKEL (reference sequence). This chain's CDR3 is CASRGQHAYNSPLHF. The CDR3 bases are TGTGCCAGCAGAGGACAGCACGCCTATAATTCACCCCTCCACTTT.

The chain has TRBV6-1 and TRBJ2-1; 8 nucleotides agree with TRBD2. With V trimmed by 6 bases and J by 1 base, 5 bases remained unmatched. The CDR3 has 15 residues. CDR1 MNHNS and CDR2 SASEGT come from the germline V gene. This chain's CDR3 is CASSELAASYNEQFF. The CDR3 coding sequence is TGTGCCAGCAGCGAACTAGCGGCTTCCTACAATGAGCAGTTCTTC.

This clone occurred many times. The chain links TRBV24-1 to TRBJ1-1; 9 nucleotides align to TRBD1. V shed 4 bases, J shed 3 bases, and the junction held 5 bases outside the gene matches. The CDR3 contains 15 residues. Germline V gene lookup returns CDR1 KGHDR and CDR2 SFDVKD. The CDR3 DNA follows: TGTGCCACCAGTGAACAGGGGGCGGGGTACACTGAAGCTTTCTTT. Translation: CATSEQGAGYTEAFF.

This clone was recorded many times. The chain couples TRBV7-9 to TRBJ2-7, with D hard to call. Germline CDR1 SEHNR, CDR2 FQNEAQ (reference sequence). Trimming removed 1 base at V and 7 bases at J, with 8 bases between. The CDR3 extends over 12 amino acids. CDR3 region: CASSLDIQEQYF. For the CDR3, the DNA is TGTGCCAGCAGCTTAGATATACAGGAGCAGTACTTC. Combining the CDR3 with reference TRBV7-9 and TRBJ2-7 gives the whole variable domain DTGVSQNPRHKITKRGQNVTFRCDPISEHNRLYWYRQTLGQGPEFLTYFQNEAQLEKSRLLSDRFSAERPKGSFSTLEIQRTEQGDSAMYLCASSLDIQEQYFGPGTRLTVT.

This clone was seen more than once but under ten times. Germline and junction disagree at one end, which may indicate a read error. The rearrangement uses TRBV28 and TRBJ2-7; maybe TRBD1 (6 bases). The length of the CDR3 is 15 residues. CDR1 and CDR2 (germline): MDHEN, SYDVKM. DNA of the CDR3: TGCGCCAGCAGTTCCTACAGGGTAACCCCCTACGAGCAGTACTTC. It specifies CASSSYRVTPYEQYF.

This clone appeared many times. This chain connects TRBV20-1 to TRBJ2-2, with TRBD1 as a possible D gene (6 bases). V dropped 3 bases and J dropped 6 bases, with 14 bases sitting between them. Germline V CDR1 and CDR2: DFQATT, SNEGSKA (reference sequence). CDR3 size: 14 residues. The CDR3 is CSASLTQGSGELFF. The CDR3 coding sequence is TGCAGTGCTAGCCTTACCCAGGGGTCCGGGGAGCTGTTTTTT.

This clone turned up a few times. The genes are TRBV28 and TRBJ2-7; weak D call: TRBD1 (6 bases). V was shortened by 8 bases and J by 0 bases, with 14 bases between the two germline ends. CDR3 size: 14 residues. The germline V gene encodes CDR1 MDHEN and CDR2 SYDVKM. CDR3 coding DNA: TGTGCCAGCTGGGGGCCGGAGACCTCCTACGAGCAGTACTTC. This encodes CASWGPETSYEQYF.

The genes are TRBV6-1 and TRBJ2-3; tentative D call: TRBD2 (5 bases). This CDR3 is 12 amino acids long. V was shortened by 10 bases and J by 3 bases, with 11 bases between the two germline ends. Germline V gene lookup returns CDR1 MNHNS and CDR2 SASEGT. The CDR3, as DNA: TGTGCCACCGAGGGCCAAACAGATACGCAGTATTTT. It yields the protein CATEGQTDTQYF.

This clone occurred many times. The chain has TRBV5-1 and TRBJ2-5; D possibly corresponds to TRBD2 (6 bases). The V end lost 5 bases, the J end lost 0 bases, and 8 bases lay between the germline ends. CDR1 is SGHRS, CDR2 YFSETQ, per germline. The CDR3 sequence is 13 residues long. CDR3 sequence: CASRPGDQETQYF. CDR3 bases: TGCGCCAGCAGACCGGGGGACCAAGAGACCCAGTACTTC.

This clone was counted many times. The V gene is TRBV7-3, the J gene TRBJ1-1; D may be TRBD1 (5 bases). The CDR3 length is 14 residues. V was clipped by 3 bases and J by 5 bases, with 13 bases between them. The V gene's germline CDR1 is SGHTA and CDR2 FQGTGA. For the CDR3, the DNA is TGTGCCAGCAGCTTGGGGCGAATGGGAACTGAAGCTTTCTTT. This translates into CASSLGRMGTEAFF.

This clone was seen at least ten times. The V gene is TRBV2, the J gene TRBJ2-3, with 8 nucleotides matching TRBD1. From germline, CDR1 is SNHLY and CDR2 FYNNEI. Trimming cost V 5 bases and J 0 bases; bases outside gene matches: 7. The length of the CDR3 is 16 residues. CDR3 nucleotides: TGTGCCAGCAGTTCCCTGGACAGGGCTAGCACAGATACGCAGTATTTT. This gives the protein CASSSLDRASTDTQYF.

This clone was seen many times. For the CDR3, the DNA is TGTGCCAGCAGTCCCCTACCACGGGGTCGGCCCGATACGCAGTATTTT. This codes for CASSPLPRGRPDTQYF. The gene calls are TRBV28 and TRBJ2-3; TRBD2 might be the D (5 bases). CDR3 length equals 16 residues. V was cut by 5 bases and J by 6 bases, with 21 bases left in between. Germline loops: CDR1 MDHEN, CDR2 SYDVKM.

This rearrangement joins TRBV20-1 to TRBJ1-5; possibly TRBD1 for D (6 bases). The CDR3 consists of 15 residues. Deletions cut 1 base from V and 3 bases from J, with 13 bases between. Germline V lookup: CDR1 DFQATT, CDR2 SNEGSKA (reference sequence). The CDR3 protein is CSARGPRGYNQPQHF. In DNA, the CDR3 is TGCAGTGCTAGAGGGCCTAGGGGGTACAATCAGCCCCAGCATTTT.

Regarding this clone: A read error may explain this, as a much larger clone is one base away. V and J are TRBV6-2 or TRBV6-3 and TRBJ2-7, with no clear D. CDR3 length equals 14 residues. In germline, CDR1 is MNHEY, CDR2 SVGEGT. In nucleotides, the CDR3 is TGCGCCAGCAGTTACACCCGAAACTCCTACGAGCGGTACTTC. As protein: CASSYTRNSYERYF.

This clone was counted at least ten times. The CDR3 is CASSQALGARGYTF. The CDR3 DNA sequence: TGTGCCAGCAGCCAGGCTCTGGGGGCGCGAGGCTACACCTTC. This chain uses TRBV4-2 with TRBJ1-2; D is perhaps TRBD1 (6 bases). CDR1 and CDR2 (germline): LGHNA, YNFKEQ. CDR3 length: 14 amino acids. Trimming stripped 3 bases from V and 8 bases from J, with 16 bases between.

This clone was seen more than once but under ten times. The V call is TRBV6-1, the J call TRBJ2-5, with TRBD2 identical over 8 bases. CDR3 length equals 16 residues. The germline gives CDR1 MNHNS, CDR2 SASEGT. The V segment lost 2 bases and the J segment 4 bases; nucleotides outside the gene matches: 9. CDR3 protein: CASSELRAGGGETQYF. The CDR3 nucleotides read TGTGCCAGCAGTGAACTACGGGCCGGGGGGGGAGAGACCCAGTACTTC.

This clone was counted at least ten times. V and J are TRBV5-8 and TRBJ2-5; D remains unclear. The CDR3 spans 16 residues. Trimming took 0 bases from V and 1 from J, leaving 13 bases between them. CDR1 is SGHTS, CDR2 YDEGEE, per germline. CDR3 DNA: TGTGCCAGCAGCTTGGGGAGCTTAACGGTCCAAGAGACCCAGTACTTC. Its translation is CASSLGSLTVQETQYF.

This clone was recorded many times. The genes are TRBV20-1 and TRBJ1-2; D gene uncertain. Germline assignment: CDR1 DFQATT and CDR2 SNEGSKA (reference sequence). The V gene lost 2 bases and the J gene lost 0 bases, with 7 bases spanning the gap. The CDR3 contains 13 residues. In DNA, the CDR3 is TGCAGTGCTAGACGTCCCGCTAACTATGGCTACACCTTC. Its protein is CSARRPANYGYTF.

The gene calls are TRBV19 and TRBJ1-2, with D unresolved. Germline V gives CDR1 LNHDA, CDR2 SQIVND (reference sequence). The CDR3 totals 12 residues. With 7 bases removed from V and 5 bases from J, the gap between germline ends came to 11 bases. This chain's CDR3 is CASNGLPYGYTF. The CDR3, as DNA: TGTGCCAGTAACGGGCTTCCTTATGGCTACACCTTC.

The V gene is TRBV6-4, the J gene TRBJ2-6; TRBD1 matches at 9 bases. The germline V gene encodes CDR1 MRHNA and CDR2 SNTAGT. This CDR3 region has 16 residues. J was trimmed by 3 bases and V by 0 bases; bases with no gene match: 0. The CDR3 DNA follows: TGTGCCAGCAGTGACTCGACAGGGGGTGGGGCCAACGTCCTGACTTTC. It specifies CASSDSTGGGANVLTF.

This clone was observed at least ten times. The chain employs TRBV6-1 and TRBJ2-7; 13 positions match TRBD2. The germline CDR1 and CDR2 sequences are MNHNS and SASEGT. This CDR3 has 14 residues. Trimming removed 7 bases from V and 3 bases from J; junction bases left unmatched: 3. The CDR3 loop reads CASKRLAGGYEQYF. The CDR3 nucleotides read TGTGCCAGCAAAAGACTAGCGGGAGGCTACGAGCAGTACTTC.

This clone was counted at least ten times. This CDR3 reads CASSLHSGVPEQYF. CDR3 bases: TGTGCCAGCAGCCTCCATTCCGGAGTGCCCGAGCAGTACTTC. The V call is TRBV3-1, the J call TRBJ2-7; the D is unclear. Germline loops: CDR1 LGHDT, CDR2 YNNKEL (reference sequence). This CDR3 is built from 14 residues. The germline V and J ends were trimmed by 4 bases and 6 bases, with 16 bases remaining between them.

This sequence joins TRBV7-9 and TRBJ2-5, with TRBD2 matching over 10 bases. Germline V CDR1 and CDR2: SEHNR, FQNEAQ (reference sequence). V dropped 4 bases and J dropped 8; count of bases not matched to a gene: 10. CDR3 length equals 15 residues. The CDR3 reads CASSSSSGGPLTQYF. For the CDR3, the DNA is TGTGCCAGCAGCTCAAGTAGCGGGGGGCCTTTAACCCAGTACTTC.